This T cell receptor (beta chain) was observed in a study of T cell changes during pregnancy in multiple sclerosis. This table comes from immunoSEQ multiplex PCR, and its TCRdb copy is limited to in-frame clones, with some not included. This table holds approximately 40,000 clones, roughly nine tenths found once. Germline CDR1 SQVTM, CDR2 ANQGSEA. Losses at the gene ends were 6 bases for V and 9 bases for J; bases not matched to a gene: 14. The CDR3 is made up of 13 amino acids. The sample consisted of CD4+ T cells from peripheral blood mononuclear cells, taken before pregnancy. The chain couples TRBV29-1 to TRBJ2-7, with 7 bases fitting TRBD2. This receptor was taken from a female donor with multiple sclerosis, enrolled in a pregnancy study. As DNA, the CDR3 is TGCAGCGTACCTAGCGGCCTCCCGGGGTGGCAGTACTTC. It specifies CSVPSGLPGWQYF.